The 14 T cell receptor beta chains in this list originate from one sample, sequenced in a study of blood T cell repertoires in COVID-19 (dated by TCRdb to 2018 to 2021). The library was built by means of the immunoSEQ multiplex PCR assay. What TCRdb holds here is the immuneACCESS table cut down to in-frame rearrangements. Part of the clones is not present; checked against another copy, under half of the missing clones reflect an unresolved V gene, and the others are unexplained. In all, the sample holds fewer than 400,000 clones, and 85% to 90% of those were seen once. The ten largest clones capture approximately 10% of the sample. What was sequenced was PBMCs or T cells enriched from blood (not recorded which). The receptors were gathered from a woman aged 45-60 years who had recovered from COVID-19.

The chain links TRBV4-1 to TRBJ2-3, with 8 positions matching TRBD1. The CDR3 is 15 residues long. Germline trimming cut 0 bases from V and 5 bases from J; bases unmatched to any gene: 4. Per germline, CDR1 MGHRA and CDR2 YSYEKL. For the CDR3, the DNA is TGCGCCAGCAGCCAAGATCCAGGGGGCGGAGATACGCAGTATTTT. The encoded protein is CASSQDPGGGDTQYF.

The chain recombines TRBV5-5 with TRBJ2-7, with 8 bases that match TRBD1. The germline V gene encodes CDR1 SGHKS and CDR2 YYEKEE (reference sequence). CDR3 length equals 15 residues. Unmatched junction bases numbered 4, after V lost 2 bases and J lost 0 bases. DNA of the CDR3: TGTGCCAGCAGCTTCCCACAGGGGGTCTCCTACGAGCAGTACTTC. Its translation: CASSFPQGVSYEQYF.

The genes are TRBV6-5 and TRBJ1-5; D uncertain. Germline V gene sequence: CDR1 MNHEY, CDR2 SVGAGI. Trimming shortened V by 3 bases and J by 6 bases, and 9 bases separated the two germline ends. This CDR3 comprises 13 residues. DNA of the CDR3: TGTGCCAGCAGTTATTGGGAGGGTCAGCCCCAGCATTTT. Translating it yields CASSYWEGQPQHF.

This chain uses TRBV19 with TRBJ1-2, with 9 bases lining up with TRBD1. This CDR3 spans 14 amino acids. Per the germline V gene, CDR1 is LNHDA and CDR2 is SQIVND (reference sequence). V shed 5 bases, J shed 7 bases, and the junction held 8 bases outside the gene matches. Written as DNA, the CDR3 is TGTGCCAGTAGTCCGGACAGGGGACTGGGTGGCTACACCTTC. This codes for CASSPDRGLGGYTF.

The chain is built from TRBV28 and TRBJ1-5, with 8 nucleotides matching TRBD1. Germline CDR1 and CDR2: MDHEN and SYDVKM. V trimming: 7 bases; J trimming: 0 bases; junction bases outside the gene matches: 2. The CDR3 consists of 14 residues. CDR3 in DNA: TGTGCCAGCATAGGACAGGGTAGCAATCAGCCCCAGCATTTT. Protein: CASIGQGSNQPQHF.

The chain uses TRBV3-1 (or the pseudogene TRBV3-2) and TRBJ2-2; D not resolved. Deletions cut 3 bases from V and 1 base from J, with 12 bases between. This CDR3 has 16 residues. CDR1 LGHDT and CDR2 YNNKEL come from the germline V gene (reference sequence). The CDR3: CASSHPNRRNTGELFF. For the CDR3, the DNA is TGTGCCAGCAGCCACCCAAACCGCAGGAACACCGGGGAGCTGTTTTTT.

This rearrangement joins TRBV4-1 to TRBJ2-5; D may be TRBD1 (5 bases). Germline CDR1 reads MGHRA; CDR2 reads YSYEKL. The length of the CDR3 is 15 residues. V was cut by 4 bases and J by 7 bases, with 19 bases left in between. The CDR3 is CASSLDDRSLGTQYF. The CDR3 nucleotides read TGCGCCAGCAGCCTGGATGACAGAAGTCTGGGGACCCAGTACTTC.

This clone was picked up one time. The V call is TRBV7-3, the J call TRBJ2-1; TRBD2 matches 10 bases. V trimming: 5 bases; J trimming: 1 base; junction bases outside the gene matches: 2. The V gene's germline CDR1 is SGHTA and CDR2 FQGTGA. The CDR3 loop spans 15 amino acids. CDR3 in DNA: TGTGCCAGCAGCGCTAGCGGGGGATCCTACAATGAGCAGTTCTTC. Encoded protein: CASSASGGSYNEQFF. The full variable domain, with the rest looked up from reference TRBV7-3 and TRBJ2-1, is GAGVSQTPSNKVTEKGKYVELRCDPISGHTALYWYRQSLGQGPEFLIYFQGTGAADDSGLPNDRFFAVRPEGSVSTLKIQRTERGDSAVYLCASSASGGSYNEQFFGPGTRLTVL.

The chain recombines TRBV19 with TRBJ1-6; D unclear. Trimming took 8 bases from V and 8 from J, leaving 10 bases between them. Looked up from germline, CDR1 is LNHDA and CDR2 is SQIVND (reference sequence). This CDR3 is built from 12 residues. Written as DNA, the CDR3 is TGTGCCAGTTCTACGCGGGATTCACCCCTCCACTTT. Encoded protein: CASSTRDSPLHF.

The rearrangement uses TRBV9 and TRBJ2-1; 10 nucleotides line up with TRBD2. J gave up 8 bases and V 0 bases, and 8 bases lay outside the gene matches. The CDR3 sequence is 16 residues long. From germline, CDR1 is SGDLS and CDR2 YYNGEE. CDR3 in DNA: TGTGCCAGCAGCGTAGTTAGCGGGGGGCCCAGAGATGAGCAGTTCTTC. It encodes CASSVVSGGPRDEQFF.

The V gene is TRBV2, the J gene TRBJ1-1; 8 nucleotides line up with TRBD1. Germline V gene lookup returns CDR1 SNHLY and CDR2 FYNNEI. This CDR3 has 15 amino acids. The V segment lost 2 bases and the J segment 4 bases; nucleotides outside the gene matches: 6. The CDR3 DNA reads TGTGCCAGCAGTGAACAGGGGGCGCTGAGCACTGAAGCTTTCTTT. The encoded protein is CASSEQGALSTEAFF. Full variable domain (remainder filled in from reference TRBV2 and TRBJ1-1): EPEVTQTPSHQVTQMGQEVILRCVPISNHLYFYWYRQILGQKVEFLVSFYNNEISEKSEIFDDQFSVERPDGSNFTLKIRSTKLEDSAMYFCASSEQGALSTEAFFGQGTRLTVV.

The rearrangement uses TRBV5-6 and TRBJ2-1; the match to TRBD1 covers 9 bases. This CDR3 region has 13 residues. Trimming removed 3 bases from V and 12 bases from J; junction bases left unmatched: 7. Germline V gives CDR1 SGHDT, CDR2 YYEEEE. The CDR3 nucleotides are TGTGCCAGCAGCTCACAGGGGGCGCCCGGGCAGTTCTTC. Translation gives CASSSQGAPGQFF.

The chain combines TRBV10-3 with TRBJ2-3; 10 bases agree with TRBD2. The CDR3 runs 14 residues. The germline gives CDR1 ENHRY, CDR2 SYGVKD. V shed 5 bases and J 5 bases; nucleotides not matched to a gene: 4. The CDR3 nucleotides read TGTGCCATCAGTCCTAGCGGGGGCCAAGATACGCAGTATTTT. Translation gives CAISPSGGQDTQYF.

This chain uses TRBV19 with TRBJ1-5, with 8 bases lining up with TRBD1. The junction had 12 bases not matched to a gene; V was cut back by 9 bases and J by 2 bases. Germline V gene sequence: CDR1 LNHDA, CDR2 SQIVND (reference sequence). The length of the CDR3 is 16 residues. Here the CDR3 DNA reads TGTGCCAGCCAAACACACCAGGGGGCGCGCAATCAGCCCCAGCATTTT. Its protein product is CASQTHQGARNQPQHF. The full variable domain, with the rest looked up from reference TRBV19 and TRBJ1-5, is DGGITQSPKYLFRKEGQNVTLSCEQNLNHDAMYWYRQDPGQGLRLIYYSQIVNDFQKGDIAEGYSVSREKKESFPLTVTSAQKNPTAFYLCASQTHQGARNQPQHFGDGTRLSIL.